This T cell receptor beta chain is drawn from a study of blood T cell repertoires in COVID-19 (dated by TCRdb to 2018 to 2021). Concerning the study at large: Samples from collaborators originated in the United States, Italy and Spain and spanned both the acute and convalescent phases of COVID-19. The samples were drawn from the first 160 participants of the ongoing ImmuneRACE study and from 1,254 subjects provided by 6 global collaborators. Where available, HLA class I and class II types were taken from metadata supplied by the sample provider and were not determined by assay-based typing. The material from the prospective study consisted of cDNA or gDNA derived from T cells, B-cell-depleted T cells, or PBMCs. A de-identified subject ID, COVID-19 status, age in years and sex were almost always included in the sample metadata. The repertoires were released in a freely available public database meant as a resource for research on the immune response to SARS-CoV-2. Subjects who had been exposed to COVID-19, were actively infected with it, or had recovered from it provided the deeply sampled blood TCRbeta repertoires that made up the dataset. What the research found in general, with its limitations: The amount of clinical and demographic metadata varied by source and participant and was provided uncurated.

TCRbeta CDR3 regions were amplified from genomic DNA by means of the immunoSEQ Assay, a bias-controlled multiplex PCR. From the authors' description of their analysis: Within the assay, amplification of reference gene primers was used to estimate how many nucleated cells each sample contained. To quantify the absolute abundance of each unique TCRbeta CDR3 rearrangement, sequence reads were collapsed and filtered. For each sample, productive Simpson clonality was calculated by taking the square root of Simpson's diversity index across productive rearrangements. TCRdb obtained this table from immuneACCESS and retained in-frame rearrangements with V and J assigned. These tables miss some clones; where compared with another copy, unresolved V genes account for less than half of the shortfall, and the remainder is unexplained. V, J and clone size are those of that table, while D and trimming were read from the DNA. For this sample there are about 300,000 clones; about 91% appear just once. The ten biggest clones cover 1.5% to 2% of the sample.

One collaborating source in Seattle enrolled patients during active infection and followed them longitudinally through the course of disease. Each collaborating institution followed its own protocols to collect whole blood in K2EDTA tubes. For TCRbeta analysis, collaborator samples were shipped as frozen whole blood, as isolated PBMCs, or as DNA extracted from either sample type. This clone has a single count. Its antigen is not yet known. There are no base qualities to consult, and no much larger clone falls within one base. The sequencing sample was made of peripheral blood. This receptor was identified in a woman in her 30s with COVID-19, enrolled during active disease.

The CDR3 in this case is CASSPLIGLAYEQFF. The DNA sequence is TGTGCCAGCAGCCCCCTGATTGGACTAGCGTATGAGCAGTTCTTC. The chain is made from TRBV9 and TRBJ2-1; 9 of the junction bases match TRBD2. Germline trimming: 4 bases from V, 8 bases from J; junction bases outside gene matches: 10. The germline V gene supplies CDR1 SGDLS and CDR2 YYNGEE. From cysteine to phenylalanine, the CDR3 is 15 amino acids long. The sequence is cut down to CDR3 DNA, 45 bases in frame from base 1.